This T cell receptor (beta chain) was observed in a study of cytomegalovirus exposure and HLA in healthy donors. Whole-study results and caveats: About 87% or about 30% of the time was how often most TCR beta V segments were productive, according to an earlier analysis.

This clone has more than one count but fewer than ten. Its target is not known. Primers included in the PCR were 60 Vbeta and 13 Jbeta primers. This table comes from immunoSEQ multiplex PCR, and its TCRdb copy is limited to in-frame clones, with some not included. The profile shows 90,000 to 95,000 clones, around 76% of them singletons. The CDR3 has 16 amino acids. V was pared by 4 bases and J by 9 bases, with 10 bases of the junction left unmatched. Germline V gene sequence: CDR1 SGHNT, CDR2 YYREEE (reference sequence). The V and J genes are TRBV5-4 and TRBJ1-6; 10 bases match TRBD1. Sample: PBMCs. The TCR originated in a man aged 25-40 years in good health and CMV-seronegative. The CDR3 DNA reads TGTGCCAGCAGCGAAACTTCCGGGACAGGGGCTTCACCCCTCCACTTT. Its translation: CASSETSGTGASPLHF.